What follows are 6 T cell receptor beta chains derived from one specimen sequenced in a study of T cells after yellow fever vaccination. TCRdb re-called the 5' RACE reads with MiXCR, one entry per CDR3 protein. The sample records 110,000 to 150,000 distinct CDR3 sequences, approximately 6.6% being singletons. The source was CD4+ T cells sorted from PBMCs, collected 10 days after the yellow fever booster vaccination. All receptors derive from a man under 40 who received the YFV17D yellow fever vaccine.

At least ten counts were recorded for this clonotype. The gene calls are TRBV12-3 or TRBV12-4 and TRBJ2-3, with 7 bases aligning to TRBD1. J lost 4 bases, V lost 8 bases, and 9 bases had no gene match. There are 14 residues in the CDR3. The CDR3 DNA sequence: TGTGCCAGCTTAATGGGGCAGGGGGCAGATACGCAGTATTTT. Translation: CASLMGQGADTQYF.

This clonotype was seen repeatedly, ten times or more. In DNA form, the CDR3 reads TGCGCCAGCAGCACGGACAGGGGGGCCCAGTACTTC. Protein sequence: CASSTDRGAQYF. The gene calls are TRBV5-1 and TRBJ2-5; 10 bases match TRBD1. Trimming removed 4 bases from V and 9 bases from J; junction bases left unmatched: 3. The germline V gene has CDR1 SGHRS and CDR2 YFSETQ. The CDR3 consists of 12 residues. The full variable domain, rest sourced from reference TRBV5-1 and TRBJ2-5, is KAGVTQTPRYLIKTRGQQVTLSCSPISGHRSVSWYQQTPGQGLQFLFEYFSETQRNKGNFPGRFSGRQFSNSRSEMNVSTLELGDSALYLCASSTDRGAQYFGPGTRLLVL.

This clonotype was seen at least ten times. V is TRBV3-1 and J is TRBJ2-1; D is unclear. Germline V gene sequence: CDR1 LGHDT, CDR2 YNNKEL (reference sequence). The CDR3 extends over 18 amino acids. Trimming stripped 3 bases from V and 0 bases from J, with 18 bases between. The CDR3 region is CASSQGLAVDTSYNEQFF. CDR3 nucleotide sequence: TGTGCCAGCAGCCAGGGATTGGCGGTCGACACCTCCTACAATGAGCAGTTCTTC.

This clonotype was detected many times. The chain employs TRBV20-1 and TRBJ2-5; D might be TRBD2 (5 bases). The CDR3 totals 14 residues. Trimming removed 8 bases at V and 4 bases at J, with 20 bases between. Germline assignment: CDR1 DFQATT and CDR2 SNEGSKA (reference sequence). CDR3 sequence reads: CSFRESKPTETQYF. The CDR3 DNA reads as TGCAGTTTCCGGGAATCCAAACCAACAGAGACCCAGTACTTC.

This clonotype was detected many times. This sequence joins TRBV20-1 and TRBJ2-3, with D perhaps matching TRBD1 or TRBD2 (5 bases each). Germline V gene data show CDR1 as DFQATT and CDR2 as SNEGSKA (reference sequence). CDR3 length equals 15 residues. V lost 5 bases and J 8 bases, leaving 23 bases between the germline ends. This chain's CDR3 is CSASFVGATAGTQYF. As DNA, the CDR3 is TGCAGTGCTTCCTTTGTAGGGGCAACCGCGGGTACGCAGTATTTT.

This clonotype was counted ten times or more. The rearrangement joins TRBV10-1 to TRBJ1-1; the match to TRBD1 covers 9 bases. The CDR3 consists of 14 residues. Trimming cost V 5 bases and J 7 bases; bases outside gene matches: 8. Germline-derived CDR1 and CDR2 are WNHNN and SYGVQD (reference sequence). The CDR3 DNA reads TGCGCCAGCAGTCCCTCCGGGACAGGGAATGAAGCTTTCTTT. Translation: CASSPSGTGNEAFF.